The entry that follows covers one TCR beta chain sequence. Its antigen is unidentified. This sample is drawn from a study of human T cells and chemical hapten exposure. Study overall: Patches that contained 0.01% DPC were applied to the upper back and read at 6 days. Study findings and constraints: Once DPC sensitization occurred, TCRs above 1 in 1000 frequency showed no change.

Described time point: pre-sensitization, week 0. The treatment was: therapeutic diphenylcyclopropenone sensitization with weekly scalp DPC. The V end was cut by 5 bases, the J end by 11 bases, with 13 bases between. The CDR3 runs to 13 residues. Each cDNA molecule in the library carried unique molecular identifiers. One entry per CDR3 protein, called by TCRdb with MiXCR from the RACE reads. The table has around 380,000 distinct CDR3 sequences, around 5.5% seen once. The chain joins TRBV12-3 or TRBV12-4 to TRBJ1-6; possible D gene TRBD1, 5 bases. This material consisted of whole blood, taken in connection with sensitization to the hapten diphenylcyclopropenone (DPC). The clonotype was recovered from a woman aged 18-30 years with alopecia areata. Some clones in this sample may be carry-over from other donors' samples. CDR3 protein: CASSLQRGTPLHF. As DNA, the CDR3 is TGTGCCAGCAGTCTCCAGCGGGGGACACCCCTCCACTTT.